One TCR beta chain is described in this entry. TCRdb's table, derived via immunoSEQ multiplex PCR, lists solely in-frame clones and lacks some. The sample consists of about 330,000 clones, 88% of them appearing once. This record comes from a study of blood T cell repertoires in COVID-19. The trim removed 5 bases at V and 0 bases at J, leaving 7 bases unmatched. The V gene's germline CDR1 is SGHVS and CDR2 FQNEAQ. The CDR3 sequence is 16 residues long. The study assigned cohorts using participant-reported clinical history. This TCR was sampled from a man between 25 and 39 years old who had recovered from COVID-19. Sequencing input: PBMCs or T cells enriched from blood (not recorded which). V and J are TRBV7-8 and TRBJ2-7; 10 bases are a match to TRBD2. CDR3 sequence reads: CASSEYSGGISYEQYF. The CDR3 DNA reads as TGTGCCAGCAGCGAATATAGCGGGGGGATCTCCTACGAGCAGTACTTC.